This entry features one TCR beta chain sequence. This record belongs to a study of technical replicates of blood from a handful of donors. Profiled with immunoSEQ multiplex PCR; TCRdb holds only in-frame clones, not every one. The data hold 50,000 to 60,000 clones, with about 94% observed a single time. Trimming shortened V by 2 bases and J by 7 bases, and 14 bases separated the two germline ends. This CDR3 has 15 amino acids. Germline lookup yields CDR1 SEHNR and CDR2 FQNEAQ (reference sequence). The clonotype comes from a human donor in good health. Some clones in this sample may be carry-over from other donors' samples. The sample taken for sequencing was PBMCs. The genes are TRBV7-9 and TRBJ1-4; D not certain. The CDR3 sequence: CASSLQIQHVEKLFF. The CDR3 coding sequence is TGTGCCAGCAGCTTACAGATACAGCATGTTGAAAAACTGTTTTTT.